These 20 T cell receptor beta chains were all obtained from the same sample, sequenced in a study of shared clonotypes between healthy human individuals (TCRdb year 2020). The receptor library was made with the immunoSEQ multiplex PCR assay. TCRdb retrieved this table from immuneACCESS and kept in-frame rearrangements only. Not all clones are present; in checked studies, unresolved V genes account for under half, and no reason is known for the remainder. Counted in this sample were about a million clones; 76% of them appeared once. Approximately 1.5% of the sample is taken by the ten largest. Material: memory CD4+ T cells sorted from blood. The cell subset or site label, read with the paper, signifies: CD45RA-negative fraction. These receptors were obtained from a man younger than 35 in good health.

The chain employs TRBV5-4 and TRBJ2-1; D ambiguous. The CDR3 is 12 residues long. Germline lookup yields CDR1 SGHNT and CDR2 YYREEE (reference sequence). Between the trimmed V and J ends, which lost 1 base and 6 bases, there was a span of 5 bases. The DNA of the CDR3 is TGTGCCAGCAGCTTGACACCCAATGAGCAGTTCTTC. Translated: CASSLTPNEQFF.

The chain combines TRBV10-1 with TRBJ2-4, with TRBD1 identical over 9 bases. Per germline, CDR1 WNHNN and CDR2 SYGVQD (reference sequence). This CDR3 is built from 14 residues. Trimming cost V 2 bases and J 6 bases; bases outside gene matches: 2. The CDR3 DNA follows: TGCGCCAGCAGTGAGCCGGGACAGGGAAACATTCAGTACTTC. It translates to CASSEPGQGNIQYF.

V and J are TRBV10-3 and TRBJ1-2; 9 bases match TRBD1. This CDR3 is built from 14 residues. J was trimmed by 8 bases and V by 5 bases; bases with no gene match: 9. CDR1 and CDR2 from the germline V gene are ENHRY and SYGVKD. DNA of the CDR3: TGTGCCATCAGTTCTCAGGGACAGGGTCCGGGCTACACCTTC. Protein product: CAISSQGQGPGYTF.

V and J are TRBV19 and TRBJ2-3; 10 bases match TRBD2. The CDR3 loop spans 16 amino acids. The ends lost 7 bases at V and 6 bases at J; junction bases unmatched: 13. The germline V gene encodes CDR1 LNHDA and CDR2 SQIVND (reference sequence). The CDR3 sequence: CASTTSGTSARDTQYF. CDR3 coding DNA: TGTGCCAGTACCACCTCCGGGACTAGCGCCAGGGATACGCAGTATTTT.

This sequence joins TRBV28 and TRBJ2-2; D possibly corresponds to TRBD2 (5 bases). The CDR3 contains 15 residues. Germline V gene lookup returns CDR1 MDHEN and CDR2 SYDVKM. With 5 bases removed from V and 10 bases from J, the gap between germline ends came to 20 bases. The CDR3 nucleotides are TGTGCCAGCAGTCCGCCGGGAACGCGGCGATCGGAGCTGTTTTTT. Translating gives CASSPPGTRRSELFF.

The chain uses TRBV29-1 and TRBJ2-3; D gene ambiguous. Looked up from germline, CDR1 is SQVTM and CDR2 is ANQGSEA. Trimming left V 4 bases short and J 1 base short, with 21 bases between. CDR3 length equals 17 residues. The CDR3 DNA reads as TGCAGCGTTGTCTCAGTCGACGAGAGGTGGGGCACAGATACGCAGTATTTT. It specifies CSVVSVDERWGTDTQYF.

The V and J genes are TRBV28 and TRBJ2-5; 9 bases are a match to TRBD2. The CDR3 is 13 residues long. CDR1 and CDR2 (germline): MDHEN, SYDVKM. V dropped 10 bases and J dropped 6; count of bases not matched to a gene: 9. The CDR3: CATRFSGGQTQYF. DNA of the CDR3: TGTGCCACAAGATTTAGCGGGGGTCAGACCCAGTACTTC.

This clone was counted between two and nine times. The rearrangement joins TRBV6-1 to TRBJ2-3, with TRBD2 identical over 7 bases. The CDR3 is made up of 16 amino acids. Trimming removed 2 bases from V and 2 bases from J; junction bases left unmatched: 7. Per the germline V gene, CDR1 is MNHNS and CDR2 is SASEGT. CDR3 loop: CASSESSRGITDTQYF. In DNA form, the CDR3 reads TGTGCCAGCAGTGAAAGCTCGCGGGGGATCACAGATACGCAGTATTTT.

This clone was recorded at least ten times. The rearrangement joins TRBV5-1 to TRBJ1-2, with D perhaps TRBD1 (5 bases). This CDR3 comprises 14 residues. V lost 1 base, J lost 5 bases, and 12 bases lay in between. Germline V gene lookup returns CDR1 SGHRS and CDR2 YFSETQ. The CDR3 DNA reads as TGCGCCAGCAGCTTGTTTACAGGAGGATATGGCTACACCTTC. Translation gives CASSLFTGGYGYTF.

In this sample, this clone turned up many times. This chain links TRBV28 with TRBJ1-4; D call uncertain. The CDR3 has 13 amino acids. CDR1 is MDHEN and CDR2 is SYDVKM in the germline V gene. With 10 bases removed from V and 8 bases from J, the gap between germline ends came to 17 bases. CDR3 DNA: TGTGCCACCTGGTCCGTTAAAAGGGAAAAACTGTTTTTT. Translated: CATWSVKREKLFF.

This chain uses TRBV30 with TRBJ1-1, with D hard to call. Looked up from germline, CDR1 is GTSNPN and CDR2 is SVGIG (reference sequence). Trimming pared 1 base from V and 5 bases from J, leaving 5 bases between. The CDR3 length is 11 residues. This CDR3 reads CAWSGVTEAFF. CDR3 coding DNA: TGTGCCTGGAGTGGGGTGACTGAAGCTTTCTTT.

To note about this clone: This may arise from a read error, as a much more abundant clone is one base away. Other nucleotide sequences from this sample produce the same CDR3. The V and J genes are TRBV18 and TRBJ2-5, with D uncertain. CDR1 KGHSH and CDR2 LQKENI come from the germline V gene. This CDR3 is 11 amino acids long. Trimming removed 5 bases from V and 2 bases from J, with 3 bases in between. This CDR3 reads CASSVQETQYF. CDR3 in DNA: TGTGCCAGCTCAGTACAAGAGACCCAGTACTTC.

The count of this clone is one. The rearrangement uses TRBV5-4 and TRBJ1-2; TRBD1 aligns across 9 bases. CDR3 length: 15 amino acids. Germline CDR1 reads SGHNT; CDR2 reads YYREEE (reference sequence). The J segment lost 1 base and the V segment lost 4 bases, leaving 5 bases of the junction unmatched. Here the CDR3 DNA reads TGTGCCAGCAGCATCCCGGACAGGGGTAACTATGGCTACACCTTC. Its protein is CASSIPDRGNYGYTF.

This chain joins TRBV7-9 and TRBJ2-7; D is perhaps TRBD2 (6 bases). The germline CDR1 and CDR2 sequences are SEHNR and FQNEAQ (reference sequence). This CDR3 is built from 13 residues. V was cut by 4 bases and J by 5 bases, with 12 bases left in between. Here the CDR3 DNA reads TGTGCCAGCAGCTGGGGACTTTCGGACGAGCAGTACTTC. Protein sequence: CASSWGLSDEQYF.

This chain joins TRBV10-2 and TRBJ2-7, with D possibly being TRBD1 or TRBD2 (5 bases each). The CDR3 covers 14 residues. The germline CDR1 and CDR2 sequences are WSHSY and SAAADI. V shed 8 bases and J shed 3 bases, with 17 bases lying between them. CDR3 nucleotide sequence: TGCGCCAGCTTGCCGGGACCCAACCTCTACGAGCAGTACTTC. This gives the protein CASLPGPNLYEQYF.

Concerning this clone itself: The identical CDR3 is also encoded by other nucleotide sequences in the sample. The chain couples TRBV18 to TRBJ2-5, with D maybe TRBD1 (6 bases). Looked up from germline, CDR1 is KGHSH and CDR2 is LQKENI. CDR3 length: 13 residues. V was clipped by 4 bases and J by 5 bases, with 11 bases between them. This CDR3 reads CASSLGQGETQYF. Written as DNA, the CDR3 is TGTGCCAGCTCACTTGGCCAGGGGGAGACCCAGTACTTC.

In DNA form, the CDR3 reads TGTGCCAGCAGTCTCGACATAGCGGGAAACGAGCAGTACTTC. Translated, it gives CASSLDIAGNEQYF. V and J are TRBV6-5 and TRBJ2-7; 8 bases map to TRBD2. V trimming: 5 bases; J trimming: 5 bases; junction bases outside the gene matches: 8. Per the germline V gene, CDR1 is MNHEY and CDR2 is SVGAGI. This CDR3 spans 14 amino acids.

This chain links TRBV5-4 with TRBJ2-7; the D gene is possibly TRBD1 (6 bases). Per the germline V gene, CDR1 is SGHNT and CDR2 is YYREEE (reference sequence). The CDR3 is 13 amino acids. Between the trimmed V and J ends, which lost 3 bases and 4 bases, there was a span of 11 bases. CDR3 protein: CASSWEQGYEQYF. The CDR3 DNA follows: TGTGCCAGCAGCTGGGAGCAGGGGTACGAGCAGTACTTC.

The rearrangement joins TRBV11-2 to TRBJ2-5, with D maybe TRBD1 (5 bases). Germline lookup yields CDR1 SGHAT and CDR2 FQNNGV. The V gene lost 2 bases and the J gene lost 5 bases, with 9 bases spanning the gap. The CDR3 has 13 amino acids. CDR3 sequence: CASSLRQTETQYF. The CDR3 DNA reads TGTGCCAGCAGCTTACGACAGACCGAGACCCAGTACTTC.

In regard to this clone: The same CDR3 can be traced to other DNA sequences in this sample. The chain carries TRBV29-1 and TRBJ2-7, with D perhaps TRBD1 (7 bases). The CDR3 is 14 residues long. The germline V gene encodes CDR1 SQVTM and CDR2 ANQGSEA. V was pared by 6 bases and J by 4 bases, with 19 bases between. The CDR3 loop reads CSVGPGAGGYEQYF. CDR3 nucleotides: TGCAGCGTCGGACCGGGGGCAGGGGGTTACGAGCAGTACTTC.